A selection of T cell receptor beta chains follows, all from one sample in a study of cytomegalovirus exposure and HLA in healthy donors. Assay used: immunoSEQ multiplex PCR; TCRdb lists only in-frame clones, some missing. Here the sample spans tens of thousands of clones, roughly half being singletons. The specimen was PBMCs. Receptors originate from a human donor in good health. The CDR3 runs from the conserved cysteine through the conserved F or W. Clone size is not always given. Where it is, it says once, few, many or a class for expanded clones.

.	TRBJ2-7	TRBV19	CATSMGLAGFYEQYF
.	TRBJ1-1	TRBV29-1	CSAGSQIVAGAEAFF
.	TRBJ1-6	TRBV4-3	CASSQEGQAHSPLHF
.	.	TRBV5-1	CASSLDSYSYEQYF
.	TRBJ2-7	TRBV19	CASRKQGFEQYF
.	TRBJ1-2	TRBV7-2	CASSLTGTGYGYTF
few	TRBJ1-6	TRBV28	CASSRGGSSYNSPLHF
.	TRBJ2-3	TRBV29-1	CSVGPGFGADTQYF
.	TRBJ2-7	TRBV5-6	CGSSGLYGSYEQYF
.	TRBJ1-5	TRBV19	CASSIDHRAPLSGNQPQHF
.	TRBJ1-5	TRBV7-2	CASSLRAGDSNQPQHF
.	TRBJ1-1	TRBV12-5	CASGLDVGAAFF
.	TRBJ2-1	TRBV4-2	CASSQDSGITYNEQFF
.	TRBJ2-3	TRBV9	CASSVGSRTDTQYF
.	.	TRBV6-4	CASSGWTDEQYF
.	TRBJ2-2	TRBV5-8	CASSLQGDTGELFF
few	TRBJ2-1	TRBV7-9	CASSRPSGVGYNEQFF
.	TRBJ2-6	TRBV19	CATKEGAVSGANVLTF
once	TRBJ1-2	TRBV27	CASSSSLIGQGAQGYTF
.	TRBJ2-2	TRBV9	CASSVDPLASGRRELFF
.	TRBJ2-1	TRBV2	CASQRASSYNEQFF
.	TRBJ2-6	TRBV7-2	CASKREAGANVLTF
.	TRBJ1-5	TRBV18	CASSPGRAVDQRAQHF
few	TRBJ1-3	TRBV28	CASVKGGAGNTIYF
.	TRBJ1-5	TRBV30	CAWSVLGRQPQHF
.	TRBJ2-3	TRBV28	CASSPAGTSGATDTQYF